The sample holds many counts of the clone carrying this T cell receptor beta chain. This specimen belongs to a study of T-cell reconstitution after alpha-beta-depleted transplantation in children. Looked up from germline, CDR1 is MNHNS and CDR2 is SASEGT. Trimming took 7 bases from V and 1 from J, leaving 13 bases between them. The CDR3 covers 14 residues. Preparation of the TCRbeta library used unique molecular identifiers. Using its own MiXCR run on the PCR reads, TCRdb lists one record per CDR3 protein. The table lists 600,000 to 700,000 distinct CDR3 sequences, 16% of them singletons, with approximately 1% in the top ten.

The J gene is TRBJ1-1, the V gene TRBV6-1; no clear D gene. The sample here was PBMCs from the stem cell graft donor, taken from the stem cell graft. The TCR comes from a human donor who donated a stem cell graft to a child with acute myeloid leukemia. The CDR3 nucleotides read TGTGCCAGCAAGGAGGGCTCAAGGAACACTGAAGCTTTCTTT. As protein: CASKEGSRNTEAFF.